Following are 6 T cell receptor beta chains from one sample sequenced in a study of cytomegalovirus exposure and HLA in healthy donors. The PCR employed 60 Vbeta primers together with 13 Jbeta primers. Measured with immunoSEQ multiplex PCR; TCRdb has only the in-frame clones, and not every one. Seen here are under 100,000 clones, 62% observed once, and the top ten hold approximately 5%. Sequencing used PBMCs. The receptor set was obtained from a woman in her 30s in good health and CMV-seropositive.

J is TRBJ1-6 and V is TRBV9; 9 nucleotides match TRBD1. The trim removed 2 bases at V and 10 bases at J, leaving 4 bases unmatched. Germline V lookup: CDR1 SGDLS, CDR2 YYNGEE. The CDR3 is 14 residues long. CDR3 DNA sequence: TGTGCCAGCAGCGTTGACAGGGGGGGGTCACCCCTCCACTTT. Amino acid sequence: CASSVDRGGSPLHF.

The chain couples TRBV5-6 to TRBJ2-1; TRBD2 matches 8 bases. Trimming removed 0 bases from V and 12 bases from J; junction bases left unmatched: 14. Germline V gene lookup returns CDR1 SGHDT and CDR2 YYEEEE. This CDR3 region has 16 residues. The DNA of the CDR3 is TGTGCCAGCAGCTTGGCCGGGTTAGCGGGGCTTAGTGTGCAGTTCTTC. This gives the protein CASSLAGLAGLSVQFF.

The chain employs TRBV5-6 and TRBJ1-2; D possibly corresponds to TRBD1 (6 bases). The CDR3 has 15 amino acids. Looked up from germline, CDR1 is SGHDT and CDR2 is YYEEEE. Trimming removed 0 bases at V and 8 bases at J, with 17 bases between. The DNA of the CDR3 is TGTGCCAGCAGCTTGGGGTACAGGGCAGTCGGAGGCTACACCTTC. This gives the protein CASSLGYRAVGGYTF.

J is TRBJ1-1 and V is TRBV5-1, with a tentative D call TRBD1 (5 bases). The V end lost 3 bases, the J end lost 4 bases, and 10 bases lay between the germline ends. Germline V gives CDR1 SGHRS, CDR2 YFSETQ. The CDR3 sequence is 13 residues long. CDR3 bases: TGCGCCAGCAGCTCCCACAGGATCACTGAAGCTTTCTTT. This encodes CASSSHRITEAFF.

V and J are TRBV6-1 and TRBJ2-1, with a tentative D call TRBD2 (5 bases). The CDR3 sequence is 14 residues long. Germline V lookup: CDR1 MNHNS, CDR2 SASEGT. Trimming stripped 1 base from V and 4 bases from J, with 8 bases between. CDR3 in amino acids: CASSEDGVYNEQFF. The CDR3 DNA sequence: TGTGCCAGCAGTGAAGACGGGGTTTACAATGAGCAGTTCTTC.

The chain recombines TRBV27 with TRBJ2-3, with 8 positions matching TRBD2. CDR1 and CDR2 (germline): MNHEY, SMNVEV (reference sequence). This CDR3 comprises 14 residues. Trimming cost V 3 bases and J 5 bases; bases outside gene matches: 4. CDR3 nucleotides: TGTGCCAGCAGTTTCGGCGCGGGGGGAGATACGCAGTATTTT. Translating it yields CASSFGAGGDTQYF.